The next 9 T cell receptor beta chains were all read from a single sample in a study of T cell responses to AZD1222 COVID-19 vaccine. Assay: immunoSEQ multiplex PCR; the TCRdb copy retains only in-frame clones and omits some. The sample has approximately 88,000 clones, 70% to 85% seen once; the top ten hold more than 20%. Material: peripheral blood, obtained on day 0 of AZD1222 vaccination. Every receptor here comes from an adult in good health.

The chain has TRBV5-1 and TRBJ1-6; D possibly corresponds to TRBD1 (5 bases). Germline assignment: CDR1 SGHRS and CDR2 YFSETQ. Deletions cut 0 bases from V and 4 bases from J, with 5 bases between. This CDR3 contains 14 residues. CDR3 sequence (DNA): TGCGCCAGCAGCTTGGGACAGTATAATTCACCCCTCCACTTT. This translates into CASSLGQYNSPLHF.

The chain links TRBV10-3 to TRBJ2-1; 10 positions match TRBD1. The CDR3 has 16 amino acids. The germline gives CDR1 ENHRY, CDR2 SYGVKD. Trimming cost V 3 bases and J 5 bases; bases outside gene matches: 7. CDR3: CAISDYRQGADNEQFF. The CDR3 DNA sequence: TGTGCCATCAGTGACTACCGACAGGGGGCCGACAATGAGCAGTTCTTC.

This rearrangement joins TRBV11-2 to TRBJ1-1; unclear D gene. The CDR3 length is 13 residues. Germline assignment: CDR1 SGHAT and CDR2 FQNNGV. V was pared by 3 bases and J by 3 bases, with 8 bases between. CDR3 coding DNA: TGTGCCAGCAGCTTTACTGACGACACTGAAGCTTTCTTT. Translation gives CASSFTDDTEAFF.

The chain combines TRBV30 with TRBJ2-1, with D possibly TRBD2 on 7 matching bases. Trimming pared 3 bases from V and 7 bases from J, leaving 16 bases between. Germline V CDR1 and CDR2: GTSNPN, SVGIG (reference sequence). The CDR3 is made up of 14 amino acids. In nucleotides, the CDR3 is TGTGCCTGGAGACGGGCGGGGGCAGTTAATGAGCAGTTCTTC. Its protein product is CAWRRAGAVNEQFF.

The gene calls are TRBV18 and TRBJ2-3; 10 positions match TRBD2. The CDR3 totals 16 residues. In germline, CDR1 is KGHSH, CDR2 LQKENI. With V trimmed by 5 bases and J by 2 bases, 7 bases remained unmatched. CDR3 in amino acids: CASSKAGGLSTDTQYF. CDR3 in DNA: TGTGCCAGCTCAAAAGCGGGAGGGTTGTCCACAGATACGCAGTATTTT.

This rearrangement joins TRBV6-2 or TRBV6-3 to TRBJ2-2; 10 bases agree with TRBD1. Germline CDR1 reads MNHEY; CDR2 reads SVGEGT. The CDR3 is 21 amino acids. Unmatched junction bases numbered 24, after V lost 5 bases and J lost 6 bases. In nucleotides, the CDR3 is TGTGCCAGCAGTCTTTTCCCGGGACAGGGGAAGCGAGGCCCACCCCCCGGGGAGCTGTTTTTT. Its protein product is CASSLFPGQGKRGPPPGELFF.

CDR3: CASSGGTGYGANEKLFF. Written as DNA, the CDR3 is TGCGCCAGCAGTGGGGGGACAGGGTACGGGGCTAATGAAAAACTGTTTTTT. This sequence joins TRBV10-2 and TRBJ1-4; 9 bases align to TRBD1. Germline V gene data show CDR1 as WSHSY and CDR2 as SAAADI. V shed 4 bases, J shed 3 bases, and the junction held 9 bases outside the gene matches. The CDR3 sequence is 17 residues long.

This chain uses TRBV4-3 with TRBJ2-4; 14 nucleotides match TRBD2. V gave up 2 bases and J gave up 8 bases; unmatched junction bases: 14. The CDR3 consists of 19 residues. CDR1 and CDR2 (germline): LGHNA, YSLEER. The DNA of the CDR3 is TGCGCCAGCAGCCAACGCCCAGACGGACTAGCGGGAGGTAGGGACATTCAGTACTTC. This sequence encodes CASSQRPDGLAGGRDIQYF.

This sequence joins TRBV2 and TRBJ2-5; D is undetermined. The CDR3 has 11 residues. Germline CDR1 SNHLY, CDR2 FYNNEI. Trimming shortened V by 4 bases and J by 2 bases, and 2 bases separated the two germline ends. In nucleotides, the CDR3 is TGTGCCAGCAGTGTGCAAGAGACCCAGTACTTC. Amino acid sequence: CASSVQETQYF. Combining the CDR3 with reference TRBV2 and TRBJ2-5 gives the whole variable domain EPEVTQTPSHQVTQMGQEVILRCVPISNHLYFYWYRQILGQKVEFLVSFYNNEISEKSEIFDDQFSVERPDGSNFTLKIRSTKLEDSAMYFCASSVQETQYFGPGTRLLVL.